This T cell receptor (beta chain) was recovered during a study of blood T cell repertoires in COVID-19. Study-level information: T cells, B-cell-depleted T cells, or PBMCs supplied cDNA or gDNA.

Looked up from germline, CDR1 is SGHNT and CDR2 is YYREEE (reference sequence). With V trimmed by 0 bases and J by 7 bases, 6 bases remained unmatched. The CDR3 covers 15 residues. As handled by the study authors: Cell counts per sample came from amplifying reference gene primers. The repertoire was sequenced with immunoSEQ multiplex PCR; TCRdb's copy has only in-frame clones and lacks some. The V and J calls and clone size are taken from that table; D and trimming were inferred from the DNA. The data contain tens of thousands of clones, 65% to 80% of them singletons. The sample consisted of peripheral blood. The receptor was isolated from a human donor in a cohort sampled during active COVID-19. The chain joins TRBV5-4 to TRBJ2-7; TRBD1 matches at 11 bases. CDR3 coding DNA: TGTGCCAGCAGCTTGGCAGGACAGGGGGCGTGGGAGCAGTACTTC. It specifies CASSLAGQGAWEQYF.